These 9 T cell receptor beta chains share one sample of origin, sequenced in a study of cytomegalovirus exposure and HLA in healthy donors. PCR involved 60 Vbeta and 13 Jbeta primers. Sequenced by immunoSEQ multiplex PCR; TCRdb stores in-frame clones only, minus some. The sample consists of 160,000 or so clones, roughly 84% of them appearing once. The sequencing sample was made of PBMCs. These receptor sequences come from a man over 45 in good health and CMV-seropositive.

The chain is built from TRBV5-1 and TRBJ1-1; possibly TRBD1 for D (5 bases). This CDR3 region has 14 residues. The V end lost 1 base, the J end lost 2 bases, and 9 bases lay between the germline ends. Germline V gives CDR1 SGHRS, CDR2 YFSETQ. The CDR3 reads CASSLTGANTEAFF. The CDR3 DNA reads TGCGCCAGCAGCTTGACAGGCGCCAACACTGAAGCTTTCTTT.

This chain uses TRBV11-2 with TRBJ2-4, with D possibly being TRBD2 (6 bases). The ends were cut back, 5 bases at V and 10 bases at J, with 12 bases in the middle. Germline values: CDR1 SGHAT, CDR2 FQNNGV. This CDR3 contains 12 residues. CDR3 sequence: CASSRQGTIQYF. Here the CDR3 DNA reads TGTGCCAGCAGCAGACAAGGGACTATTCAGTACTTC.

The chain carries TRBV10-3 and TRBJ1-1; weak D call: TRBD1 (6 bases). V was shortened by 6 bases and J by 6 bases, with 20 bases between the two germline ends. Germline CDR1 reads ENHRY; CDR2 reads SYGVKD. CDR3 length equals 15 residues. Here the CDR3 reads CAIRGGHRVEAEAFF. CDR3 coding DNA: TGTGCCATCAGGGGGGGGCACAGGGTTGAAGCTGAAGCTTTCTTT.

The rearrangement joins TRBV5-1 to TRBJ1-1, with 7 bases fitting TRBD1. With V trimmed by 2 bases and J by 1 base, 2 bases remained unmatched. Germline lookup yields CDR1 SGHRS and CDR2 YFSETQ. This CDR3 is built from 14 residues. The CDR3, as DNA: TGCGCCAGCAGCTTAACAGGGGAGAACACTGAAGCTTTCTTT. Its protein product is CASSLTGENTEAFF.

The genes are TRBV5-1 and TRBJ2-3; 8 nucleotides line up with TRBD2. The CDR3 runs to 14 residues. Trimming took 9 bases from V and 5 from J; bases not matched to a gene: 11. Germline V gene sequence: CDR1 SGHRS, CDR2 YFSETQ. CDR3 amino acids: CATRDGGAGDTQYF. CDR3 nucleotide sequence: TGCGCCACCCGTGACGGGGGGGCTGGAGATACGCAGTATTTT.

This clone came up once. CDR3 nucleotides: TGTGCCAGCAGCTTAGCGACTCTTAGCACAGATACGCAGTATTTT. Translating gives CASSLATLSTDTQYF. This sequence joins TRBV13 and TRBJ2-3, with unresolved D. The V end lost 1 base, the J end lost 0 bases, and 8 bases lay between the germline ends. Germline-derived CDR1 and CDR2 are PRHDT and FYEKMQ (reference sequence). The CDR3 has 15 amino acids. Filled out from reference TRBV13 and TRBJ2-3, the complete variable domain reads AAGVIQSPRHLIKEKRETATLKCYPIPRHDTVYWYQQGPGQDPQFLISFYEKMQSDKGSIPDRFSAQQFSDYHSELNMSSLELGDSALYFCASSLATLSTDTQYFGPGTRLTVL.

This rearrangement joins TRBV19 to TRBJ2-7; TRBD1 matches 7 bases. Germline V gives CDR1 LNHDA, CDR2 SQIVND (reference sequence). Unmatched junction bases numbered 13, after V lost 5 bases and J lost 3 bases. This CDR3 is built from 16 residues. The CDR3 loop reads CASSDSNRDSLYEQYV. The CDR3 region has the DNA TGTGCCAGTAGTGATTCAAACCGGGACAGCCTCTACGAGCAGTACGTC.

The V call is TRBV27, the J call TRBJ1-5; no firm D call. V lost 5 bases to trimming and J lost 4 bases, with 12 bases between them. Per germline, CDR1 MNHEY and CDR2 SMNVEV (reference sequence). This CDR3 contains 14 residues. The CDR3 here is CASSLTSTNQPQHF. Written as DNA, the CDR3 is TGTGCCAGCAGTCTTACATCGACTAATCAGCCCCAGCATTTT.

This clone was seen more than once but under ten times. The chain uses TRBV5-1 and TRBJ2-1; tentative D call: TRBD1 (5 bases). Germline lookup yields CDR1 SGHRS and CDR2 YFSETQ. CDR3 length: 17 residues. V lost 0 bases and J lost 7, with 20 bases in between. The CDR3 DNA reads TGCGCCAGCAGCTTGGGCCAGGGTGGAACTTTCCGGAATGAGCAGTTCTTC. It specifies CASSLGQGGTFRNEQFF. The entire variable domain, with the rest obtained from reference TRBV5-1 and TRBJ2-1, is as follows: KAGVTQTPRYLIKTRGQQVTLSCSPISGHRSVSWYQQTPGQGLQFLFEYFSETQRNKGNFPGRFSGRQFSNSRSEMNVSTLELGDSALYLCASSLGQGGTFRNEQFFGPGTRLTVL.